This T cell receptor (beta chain) was sequenced during a study of CD8 T cells in ankylosing spondylitis. Findings and limits, study-wide: Peripheral blood held disease-linked clones only at relatively low frequency, and these were CD8+. A motif of fewer than ten highly homologous TCR beta variants was seen as apparently characteristic of ankylosing spondylitis blood. Enrichment of disease-linked clones was reportedly significant in matched ankylosing spondylitis synovial fluid.

This clonotype was counted only a few times. Its cognate antigen is unknown. Library preparation for TCR beta used quantitative 5'-RACE with molecular barcodes. TCRdb recomputed calls from the 5' RACE reads with MiXCR, one row per CDR3 protein. Of over 150,000 distinct CDR3 sequences in the sample, roughly 13% were seen once. The material sequenced was blood, either unsorted or a sorted T cell fraction (not recorded which). This clonotype originated in a male donor with ankylosing spondylitis or in good health (not recorded which).

The CDR3 nucleotides read TGCAGTGCTTCGGGACTAGCGGGGGCCGCAGATACGCAGTATTTT. Translating gives CSASGLAGAADTQYF. V gene TRBV20-1 combines with J gene TRBJ2-3, with TRBD2 matching over 14 bases. The CDR3 runs to 15 residues. Germline CDR1 DFQATT, CDR2 SNEGSKA (reference sequence). Trimming at V came to 5 bases and at J to 4 bases, leaving 5 bases not matched to a gene.